The rows below give T cell receptor beta chains drawn from one sample of a study of cytomegalovirus exposure and HLA in healthy donors. Profiling relied on immunoSEQ multiplex PCR, and the TCRdb table lists in-frame clones only, not all of them. In total, the table holds approximately 120,000 clones. Sequenced material: PBMCs. The receptor set was obtained from a man under 40 in good health and CMV-seronegative. The CDR3 runs from the conserved cysteine through the conserved F or W. The order of the fields is J gene, V gene, CDR3 length, D gene, CDR3 protein, CDR3 DNA. A D gene is named only where the DNA matches it firmly.

>TRBJ2-1|TRBV28|16|.
CASSPPGGNYYNEQFF
TGTGCCAGCAGTCCCCCCGGCGGGAACTACTACAATGAGCAGTTCTTC
>TRBJ2-5|TRBV5-1|15|TRBD2
CASSHGGGGQETQYF
TGCGCCAGCAGCCACGGAGGCGGGGGCCAAGAGACCCAGTACTTC
>TRBJ2-7|TRBV5-4|14|TRBD2
CASSESGSSYEQYF
TGTGCCAGCAGCGAGAGCGGGAGCTCCTACGAGCAGTACTTC
>TRBJ2-5|TRBV28|12|.
CASSYPRETQYF
TGTGCCAGCAGTTACCCTAGGGAGACCCAGTACTTC
>TRBJ1-5|TRBV2|12|.
CASGQPNQPQHF
TGTGCCAGCGGACAGCCCAATCAGCCCCAGCATTTT
>TRBJ2-7|TRBV2|11|.
CASQTEFEQYF
TGTGCCAGTCAGACTGAATTCGAGCAGTACTTC
>TRBJ1-2|TRBV19|15|TRBD1
CASSISGQGVDGYTF
TGTGCCAGTAGTATCTCGGGACAGGGGGTGGACGGCTACACCTTC
>TRBJ2-7|TRBV6-5|15|TRBD1
CASSYSRDSSYEQYF
TGTGCCAGCAGTTACTCGAGGGACAGCTCCTACGAGCAGTACTTC
>TRBJ2-1|TRBV4-1|17|TRBD1
CASSQDLDRGSYNEQFF
TGCGCCAGCAGCCAGGACCTTGACAGGGGGTCCTACAATGAGCAGTTCTTC
>TRBJ2-1|TRBV5-4|15|TRBD2
CASSLASGKYNEQFF
TGTGCCAGCAGCTTGGCTAGCGGGAAGTACAATGAGCAGTTCTTC
>TRBJ1-2|TRBV5-1|13|TRBD1
CASKQGAGDGYTF
TGCGCCAGCAAACAGGGGGCTGGGGATGGCTACACCTTC
>TRBJ2-1|TRBV4-2|15|TRBD2
CASSQVAGGSDEQFF
TGTGCCAGCAGCCAAGTAGCGGGAGGGTCGGATGAGCAGTTCTTC
>TRBJ2-7|TRBV4-1|15|.
CASSQDRRSSYEQYF
TGCGCCAGCAGCCAAGATCGTCGGAGCTCCTACGAGCAGTACTTC
>TRBJ2-5|TRBV28|13|TRBD2
CASNLAGIETQYF
TGTGCCAGTAATCTAGCGGGAATAGAGACCCAGTACTTC
>TRBJ2-7|TRBV30|13|.
CAWSVDGIHEQYF
TGTGCCTGGAGTGTAGACGGGATACACGAGCAGTACTTC
>TRBJ2-7|TRBV28|16|TRBD1
CASSLFRTGDSYEQYF
TGTGCCAGCAGTTTATTTCGGACAGGAGACTCCTACGAGCAGTACTTC
>TRBJ2-7|TRBV6-6|15|TRBD2
CASSGDGTSGYEQYF
TGTGCCAGCAGTGGGGACGGGACTAGCGGCTACGAGCAGTACTTC
>TRBJ2-5|TRBV9|13|TRBD2
CASSGTSISEQYF
TGTGCCAGCAGCGGGACTAGCATTAGTGAGCAGTACTTC
>TRBJ1-5|TRBV19|18|TRBD1
CASSIPDRVNWNNQPQHF
TGTGCCAGTAGTATTCCGGACAGGGTCAACTGGAACAATCAGCCCCAGCATTTT
>TRBJ1-1|TRBV4-1|14|TRBD1
CASSRDSLNTEAFF
TGCGCCAGCAGCCGGGACAGCCTTAACACTGAAGCTTTCTTT
>TRBJ2-7|TRBV13|15|TRBD2
CASSPGTSGSYEQYF
TGTGCCAGCAGCCCGGGGACTAGCGGCTCCTACGAGCAGTACTTC
>TRBJ1-3|TRBV6-1|16|.
CASSEGYSISGNTIYF
TGTGCCAGCAGTGAAGGATACAGCATCTCTGGAAACACCATATATTTT
>TRBJ2-1|TRBV28|14|.
CASSPGGHRNEQFF
TGTGCCAGCAGTCCCGGTGGGCATAGGAATGAGCAGTTCTTC
>TRBJ2-3|TRBV5-1|14|.
CASRSTGSTDTQYF
TGCGCCAGCAGATCCACAGGATCCACAGATACGCAGTATTTT
>TRBJ2-3|TRBV27|16|TRBD2
CASSGLAGGQADTQYF
TGTGCCAGCAGTGGACTAGCGGGAGGGCAGGCAGATACGCAGTATTTT
>TRBJ2-5|TRBV5-4|16|TRBD1
CASSGGVDRGKETQYF
TGTGCCAGCAGCGGCGGCGTGGACAGGGGAAAAGAGACCCAGTACTTC
>TRBJ2-3|TRBV19|17|.
CASSIDERSSSTDTQYF
TGTGCCAGTAGTATAGATGAGCGGAGCTCTAGCACAGATACGCAGTATTTT
>TRBJ1-1|TRBV6-5|12|TRBD1
CASSQGTEEAFF
TGTGCCAGCAGTCAGGGGACAGAAGAAGCTTTCTTT
>TRBJ2-7|TRBV7-9|12|TRBD2
CASSRTSVEQYF
TGTGCCAGCAGCCGGACTAGCGTCGAGCAGTACTTC
>TRBJ2-5|TRBV19|13|.
CASSIVRDETQYF
TGTGCCAGTAGTATAGTCAGGGATGAGACCCAGTACTTC
>TRBJ2-5|TRBV7-9|15|TRBD2
CASSLSSGSGETQYF
TGTGCCAGCAGCTTAAGTAGCGGGAGTGGGGAGACCCAGTACTTC
>TRBJ2-3|TRBV19|15|.
CASCVGGASTDTQYF
TGTGCCAGTTGCGTGGGGGGGGCCTCCACAGATACGCAGTATTTT
>TRBJ2-1|TRBV7-2|13|.
CASSLDGNTEQFF
TGTGCCAGCAGCTTAGACGGGAATACCGAGCAGTTCTTC
>TRBJ1-4|TRBV5-1|16|.
CASSIGTSATNEKLFF
TGCGCCAGCAGCATTGGGACATCTGCAACTAATGAAAAACTGTTTTTT
>TRBJ2-5|TRBV28|14|TRBD1
CASRTGGDLETQYF
TGTGCCAGTAGGACAGGGGGCGATTTAGAGACCCAGTACTTC
>TRBJ2-1|TRBV29-1|11|.
CSGQWGNEQFF
TGCAGCGGACAGTGGGGCAATGAGCAGTTCTTC
>TRBJ2-7|TRBV7-9|13|.
CASSLVSNYEQYF
TGTGCCAGCAGCTTAGTTTCCAATTACGAGCAGTACTTC
>TRBJ2-7|TRBV7-9|16|.
CASSLASLGSPYEQYF
TGTGCCAGCAGCTTAGCTTCCCTCGGGAGCCCCTACGAGCAGTACTTC
>TRBJ1-1|TRBV10-3|12|TRBD1
CAIRGTGQEAFF
TGTGCCATCAGGGGGACAGGCCAGGAAGCTTTCTTT
>TRBJ1-1|TRBV4-2|14|.
CASSQVSQGGEAFF
TGTGCCAGCAGCCAAGTTAGTCAGGGCGGAGAAGCTTTCTTT
>TRBJ2-5|TRBV10-2|13|.
CASSVVYQETQYF
TGCGCCAGCAGTGTAGTGTACCAAGAGACCCAGTACTTC
>TRBJ2-7|TRBV7-3|14|TRBD2
CASSPSAGDHEQYF
TGTGCCAGCAGCCCGTCGGCGGGAGATCACGAGCAGTACTTC
>TRBJ1-2|TRBV5-4|15|.
CASSLNRMRNYGYTF
TGTGCCAGCAGCTTAAATCGGATGAGGAACTATGGCTACACCTTC
>TRBJ1-2|TRBV6-1|17|.
CASSEAVITASSNGYTF
TGTGCCAGCAGTGAAGCTGTAATTACAGCTAGCTCAAATGGCTACACCTTC
>TRBJ2-2|TRBV11-3|14|.
CASSFEFGTGELFF
TGTGCCAGCAGCTTCGAGTTCGGGACCGGGGAGCTGTTTTTT
>TRBJ1-1|TRBV5-6|15|TRBD1
CASTRKRGLNTEAFF
TGTGCCAGCACCCGAAAGAGGGGGCTGAACACTGAAGCTTTCTTT
>TRBJ2-7|TRBV4-1|16|.
CASSQEGGHRSYEQYF
TGCGCCAGCAGCCAAGAAGGCGGGCACCGCTCCTACGAGCAGTACTTC
>TRBJ2-3|TRBV7-2|15|.
CASSPPLYSTDTQYF
TGTGCCAGCAGCCCCCCCTTGTATAGCACAGATACGCAGTATTTT
>TRBJ2-3|TRBV7-2|14|.
CASSLGSTADTQYF
TGTGCCAGCAGCTTAGGGTCAACGGCAGATACGCAGTATTTT
>TRBJ1-5|TRBV19|15|.
CASSFLRGSNQPQHF
TGTGCCAGTAGTTTCCTTAGGGGGAGCAATCAGCCCCAGCATTTT
>TRBJ1-4|TRBV11-3|17|.
CASSCLRARGANEKLFF
TGTGCCAGCAGCTGTTTGAGGGCCCGGGGTGCTAATGAAAAACTGTTTTTT
>TRBJ1-2|TRBV5-4|14|TRBD1
CASSLGQGSYGYTF
TGTGCCAGCAGCTTGGGACAGGGCTCCTATGGCTACACCTTC
>TRBJ1-1|TRBV11-2|15|TRBD1
CASSHWTGRDTEAFF
TGTGCCAGCAGCCACTGGACAGGTAGGGACACTGAAGCTTTCTTT
>TRBJ2-3|TRBV19|18|.
CASSPPEGAFLSTDTQYF
TGTGCCAGTAGTCCCCCCGAAGGAGCGTTCTTAAGCACAGATACGCAGTATTTT
>TRBJ2-7|TRBV28|15|TRBD2
CASSPAGASSYEQYF
TGTGCCAGCAGTCCAGCGGGAGCTTCTTCCTACGAGCAGTACTTC